Sequencing of this T cell receptor (beta chain) was carried out in a study of blood T cell repertoires in COVID-19 (dated by TCRdb to between 2020 and 2021). About the study as a whole: Collaborator samples came from the United States, Italy and Spain and covered acute and convalescent phases of COVID-19. The prospective study material was composed of cDNA or gDNA derived from T cells, B-cell-depleted T cells, or PBMCs. Subjects who had been exposed to COVID-19, were actively infected with it, or had recovered from it provided the deeply sampled blood TCRbeta repertoires that made up the dataset. The repertoires were made available in a free public database intended to serve as a resource for research on the immune response to SARS-CoV-2. Samples came from the ongoing ImmuneRACE study (first 160 participants) plus 1,254 subjects from 6 global collaborators. Nearly every sample came with metadata listing a de-identified subject ID, COVID-19 status, age in years and sex. Where HLA class I and class II types were available, the types were taken from metadata supplied by the sample provider, not from assay-based typing. What the work shows at the level of the full study, not this receptor alone: How much clinical and demographic metadata was included differed by source and by participant, and the metadata was provided uncurated.

As regards this clone: The clone's antigen remains unknown. Base qualities are missing; no much larger clone stands one base away.

In the prospective study, participants were roughly 18 to 100 years old, resided in 25 or so geographic areas of the United States, and were enrolled through a virtual design. In the prospective study, participants were assigned to cohorts based on the clinical history participants reported in a screening survey and a study questionnaire. Recovered participants in ImmuneRACE Cohort 3 were defined by two consecutive negative NP/OP PCR tests, clearance by a healthcare professional, or resolution of symptoms. In the prospective study, whole blood, serum and a nasopharyngeal or oropharyngeal swab were collected from each participant by mobile phlebotomists. Participants in the prospective study had the option to provide additional blood draws and questionnaires over an approximately two-month period. Blood samples from the prospective study were shipped frozen or at room temperature prior to DNA extraction.

The CDR3 runs 17 amino acids, cysteine and phenylalanine included. This entry keeps only the CDR3 DNA: 51 bases, framed from base 1. The germline V gene sets CDR1 to SGHVS and CDR2 to FQNEAQ. Germline trimming amounts to 4 bases on V and 4 bases on J, with 9 as the count of junction bases outside the gene matches. TCRbeta CDR3 regions were amplified from genomic DNA by means of the immunoSEQ Assay, a bias-controlled multiplex PCR. Processing in the source paper ran as follows. The number of nucleated cells in each sample was estimated by amplification of reference gene primers within the assay. To quantify the absolute abundance of each unique TCRbeta CDR3 rearrangement, sequence reads were collapsed and filtered. For each sample, productive Simpson clonality was calculated as the square root of Simpson's diversity index over productive rearrangements. TCRdb holds this immuneACCESS table with in-frame rearrangements only. Some clones are missing; in checked studies, unresolved V genes explain under half, and the rest has no known cause. D and trimming were read from the DNA, whereas the V and J calls and clone size are those reported in that table. In this sample the table shows about 160,000 clones, about 85% of which occur a single time. Together, the top ten hold about 8.6% of the sample.

The receptor chain draws on TRBV7-8 and TRBJ1-3; 11 bases in between match TRBD1. This sequence originates from a woman in her forties or fifties who had recovered from COVID-19. Sequenced sample: PBMCs or T cells enriched from blood (not recorded which). Here the CDR3 is given as CASSSGQGALKGNTIYF. The sequence in DNA is TGTGCCAGCAGCTCCGGACAGGGGGCGCTTAAGGGAAACACCATATATTTT.